Below, 8 T cell receptor beta chains from the same sample are listed, as sequenced in a study of T cells in Graves' hyperthyroidism and ophthalmopathy. RNA transcripts yielded amplified TCR beta CDR3 regions. The study used the HTBI primer set for a first-round RT-PCR of the TCR CDR3. A single record per CDR3 protein comes from TCRdb applying MiXCR to the multiplex PCR reads. The table has roughly 710,000 distinct CDR3 sequences, roughly a third seen once; the top ten hold about a third. Sequenced material: blood. All receptors come from a woman in her thirties or forties with Graves' hyperthyroidism.

Of note for this clonotype: It may be a read error: a sequence one base away is much more abundant. The chain uses TRBV20-1 and TRBJ1-2; D remains unclear. Germline V gene lookup returns CDR1 DFQATT and CDR2 SNEGSKA (reference sequence). The CDR3 totals 12 residues. V was pared by 4 bases and J by 4 bases, with 10 bases between. CDR3 loop: CSANKGGYGYTF. The CDR3 nucleotides are TGCAGTGCTAACAAGGGCGGCTATGGCTACACCTTC.

The gene calls are TRBV7-8 and TRBJ2-7, with D perhaps being TRBD1 or TRBD2 (5 bases each). The germline V gene encodes CDR1 SGHVS and CDR2 FQNEAQ. The CDR3 spans 15 residues. The V gene lost 1 base and the J gene lost 3 bases, with 13 bases spanning the gap. The CDR3 is CASSLGGRWFYEQYF. The CDR3 nucleotides are TGTGCCAGCAGCTTAGGGGGACGGTGGTTCTACGAGCAGTACTTC.

The rearrangement links TRBV20-1 to TRBJ2-2; 7 bases fit TRBD2. The CDR3 extends over 14 amino acids. Per the germline V gene, CDR1 is DFQATT and CDR2 is SNEGSKA (reference sequence). The trim removed 4 bases at V and 4 bases at J, leaving 6 bases unmatched. CDR3 protein: CSATAGTTTGELFF. The CDR3 region has the DNA TGCAGTGCTACCGCCGGGACTACCACCGGGGAGCTGTTTTTT.

This clonotype was observed at least ten times. The gene calls are TRBV12-3 or TRBV12-4 and TRBJ1-1; D is unresolved. Trimming left V 1 base short and J 4 bases short, with 7 bases between. This CDR3 is 13 amino acids long. In DNA, the CDR3 is TGTGCCAGCAGTTTAGACAGTCTCACTGAAGCTTTCTTT. Encoded protein: CASSLDSLTEAFF.

This rearrangement joins TRBV5-1 to TRBJ1-3; unclear D gene. This CDR3 region has 12 residues. Trimming took off 1 base at V and 11 bases at J, with 10 bases between the two ends. The germline CDR1 and CDR2 sequences are SGHRS and YFSETQ. CDR3 sequence (DNA): TGCGCCAGCAGCTTGAACCTAGGAGCCATATATTTT. Translation: CASSLNLGAIYF. Full variable domain (remainder filled in from reference TRBV5-1 and TRBJ1-3): KAGVTQTPRYLIKTRGQQVTLSCSPISGHRSVSWYQQTPGQGLQFLFEYFSETQRNKGNFPGRFSGRQFSNSRSEMNVSTLELGDSALYLCASSLNLGAIYFGEGSWLTVV.

CDR3 region: CASSRDRLLNQPQHF. CDR3 coding DNA: TGTGCCAGCAGCCGAGACAGGTTGCTTAATCAGCCCCAGCATTTT. The V call is TRBV6-5, the J call TRBJ1-5, with D tentatively TRBD1 (6 bases). V gave up 6 bases and J gave up 4 bases, with 16 bases separating them. The CDR3 has 15 amino acids. Germline V gene lookup returns CDR1 MNHEY and CDR2 SVGAGI.

This clonotype was observed many times. This chain uses TRBV4-3 with TRBJ1-1; D is unresolved. With 0 bases removed from V and 4 bases from J, the gap between germline ends came to 9 bases. The CDR3 runs 14 residues. Germline CDR1 LGHNA, CDR2 YSLEER. CDR3 region: CASSQDRASTEAFF. CDR3 sequence (DNA): TGCGCCAGCAGCCAAGATCGGGCCAGCACTGAAGCTTTCTTT.

This chain links TRBV18 with TRBJ1-3; TRBD1 matches 9 bases. Germline V gene lookup returns CDR1 KGHSH and CDR2 LQKENI. This CDR3 is 16 amino acids long. The ends lost 0 bases at V and 1 base at J; junction bases unmatched: 1. As DNA, the CDR3 is TGTGCCAGCTCACCACCCGGGACAGGGTCTGGAAACACCATATATTTT. This gives the protein CASSPPGTGSGNTIYF.